A selection of T cell receptor beta chains follows, all from one sample in a study of identical twins. TCRdb reanalysed the 5' RACE reads using MiXCR and keeps one entry per CDR3 protein. The sample includes approximately 220,000 distinct CDR3 sequences, 9.4% seen only once; the top ten take about 5.2%. Input material: memory (CD45RO+) T cells sorted from blood. The receptors here all came from a woman between 18 and 30 years old in good health. Each CDR3 is given with its conserved first and last residue. Each record gives: J gene, clone size, V gene, CDR3 length, D gene, CDR3 protein, CDR3 DNA. D genes are given only for firm matches. The listing skips clone size in some rows; elsewhere it reads once, few, many or a size class.

TRBJ2-3 | - | TRBV7-2 | 15 | TRBD2 | CASKREGVGTDTQYF | TGTGCCAGCAAGCGGGAGGGCGTGGGCACAGATACGCAGTATTTT
TRBJ1-5 | few | TRBV9 | 13 | - | CASSVSPNQPQHF | TGTGCCAGCAGCGTATCCCCCAATCAGCCCCAGCATTTT
TRBJ2-5 | few | TRBV12-5 | 13 | - | CASAGPGGETQYF | TGTGCTAGTGCCGGACCGGGTGGAGAGACCCAGTACTTC
TRBJ2-5 | many | TRBV7-9 | 14 | TRBD2 | CASSLGTSGETQYF | TGTGCCAGCAGCTTAGGGACTAGCGGAGAGACCCAGTACTTC
TRBJ2-2 | - | TRBV7-7 | 15 | TRBD2 | CASSPSGRAPGELFF | TGTGCCAGCAGCCCTAGCGGGAGGGCCCCCGGGGAGCTGTTTTTT
TRBJ2-3 | many | TRBV12-3/TRBV12-4 | 14 | TRBD1 | CASSPQGVRDTQYF | TGTGCCAGCAGCCCCCAGGGGGTTAGAGATACGCAGTATTTT
TRBJ2-5 | many | TRBV12-3/TRBV12-4 | 16 | TRBD2 | CASSFSGTSGGETQYF | TGTGCCAGCAGTTTCTCGGGGACTAGCGGAGGAGAGACCCAGTACTTC
TRBJ2-3 | many | TRBV20-1 | 15 | - | CSARDLGLSTDTQYF | TGCAGTGCTAGAGATCTTGGACTCAGCACAGATACGCAGTATTTT
TRBJ1-1 | few | TRBV20-1 | 15 | - | CSARDRTGLNTEAFF | TGCAGTGCTAGAGATCGGACGGGACTGAACACTGAAGCTTTCTTT
TRBJ2-1 | few | TRBV6-1 | 14 | - | CASRTEITRNEQFF | TGTGCCAGCCGGACGGAGATTACCCGTAATGAGCAGTTCTTC
TRBJ1-1 | many | TRBV9 | 14 | TRBD1 | CASSVGQLNTEAFF | TGTGCCAGCAGCGTGGGACAGTTGAACACTGAAGCTTTCTTT
TRBJ1-5 | few | TRBV20-1 | 13 | - | CSASYLTSQPQHF | TGCAGTGCTTCTTACCTTACTAGTCAGCCCCAGCATTTT
TRBJ1-2 | - | TRBV20-1 | 18 | - | CSARLREASDLKRYGYTF | TGCAGTGCTAGACTCCGAGAGGCCTCAGACCTAAAGCGCTATGGCTACACCTTC
TRBJ1-3 | many | TRBV20-1 | 13 | - | CSARTVLGNTIYF | TGCAGTGCGCGGACAGTTTTAGGGAACACCATATATTTT
TRBJ2-1 | few | TRBV20-1 | 12 | - | CSAARTDNEQFF | TGCAGTGCCGCAAGGACTGACAATGAGCAGTTCTTC
TRBJ2-3 | few | TRBV20-1 | 15 | TRBD2 | CSASGGLTSTDTQYF | TGCAGTGCTAGTGGGGGACTAACTAGCACAGATACGCAGTATTTT
TRBJ2-1 | few | TRBV7-9 | 14 | - | CASSYHRDNNEQFF | TGTGCCAGCAGCTACCACCGAGATAACAATGAGCAGTTCTTC
TRBJ2-2 | many | TRBV29-1 | 14 | TRBD1 | CSGGQGRHTGELFF | TGCAGCGGCGGACAGGGCCGACATACCGGGGAGCTGTTTTTT